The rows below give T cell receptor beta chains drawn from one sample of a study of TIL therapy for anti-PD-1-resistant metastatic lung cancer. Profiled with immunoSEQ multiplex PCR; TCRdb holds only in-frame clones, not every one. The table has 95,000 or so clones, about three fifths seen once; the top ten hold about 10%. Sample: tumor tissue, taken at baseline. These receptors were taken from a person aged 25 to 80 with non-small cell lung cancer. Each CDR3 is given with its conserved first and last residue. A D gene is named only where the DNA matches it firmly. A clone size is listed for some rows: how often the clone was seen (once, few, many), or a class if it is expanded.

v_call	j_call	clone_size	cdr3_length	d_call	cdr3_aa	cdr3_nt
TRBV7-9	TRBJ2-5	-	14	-	CASSFSRQQETQYF	TGTGCCAGCAGCTTCTCACGGCAGCAAGAGACCCAGTACTTC
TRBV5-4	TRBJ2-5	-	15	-	CASSRGGPIQETQYF	TGTGCCAGCAGCCGAGGGGGACCGATACAAGAGACCCAGTACTTC
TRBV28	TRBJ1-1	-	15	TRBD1	CASSSRGEMNTEAFF	TGTGCCAGCAGTTCCAGGGGGGAGATGAACACTGAAGCTTTCTTT
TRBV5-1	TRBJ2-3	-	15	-	CASSLGSASTDTQYF	TGCGCCAGCAGCTTGGGGTCCGCATCCACAGATACGCAGTATTTT
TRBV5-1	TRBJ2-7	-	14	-	CASSTSGTTYEQYF	TGCGCCAGCAGCACGTCCGGGACAACGTACGAGCAGTACTTC
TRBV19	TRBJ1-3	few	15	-	CASRTDSHSGNTIYF	TGTGCCAGTAGAACGGACAGCCACTCTGGAAACACCATATATTTT
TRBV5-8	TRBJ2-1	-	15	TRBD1	CASSGRTGALNEQFF	TGTGCCAGCAGCGGGAGGACAGGGGCACTCAATGAGCAGTTCTTC
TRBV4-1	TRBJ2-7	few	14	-	CASSQEGLLHEQYF	TGCGCCAGCAGCCAAGAAGGGCTACTGCACGAGCAGTACTTC
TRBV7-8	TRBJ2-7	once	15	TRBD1	CASSPRDSPIHEQYF	TGTGCCAGCAGCCCCAGGGACAGCCCAATCCACGAGCAGTACTTC
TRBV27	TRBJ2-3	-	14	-	CASKVAVGTDTQYF	TGTGCCAGCAAAGTCGCCGTGGGCACAGATACGCAGTATTTT
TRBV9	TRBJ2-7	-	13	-	CASSRTVSYEQYF	TGTGCCAGCAGCCGGACAGTGTCCTACGAGCAGTACTTC
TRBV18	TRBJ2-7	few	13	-	CASSPRDMYEQYF	TGTGCCAGCTCACCAAGGGACATGTACGAGCAGTACTTC
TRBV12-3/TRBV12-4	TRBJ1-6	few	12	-	CASSFGGSPLHF	TGTGCCAGCAGTTTCGGGGGATCACCCCTCCACTTT
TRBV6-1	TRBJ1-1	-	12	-	CASSEWVTEAFF	TGTGCCAGCAGTGAATGGGTGACTGAAGCTTTCTTT
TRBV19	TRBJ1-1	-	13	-	CASSMTGATEAFF	TGTGCCAGTAGTATGACGGGGGCCACTGAAGCTTTCTTT
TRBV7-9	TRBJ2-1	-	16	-	CASSPERGGDTREQFF	TGTGCCAGCAGCCCCGAACGAGGTGGGGACACTCGGGAGCAGTTCTTC
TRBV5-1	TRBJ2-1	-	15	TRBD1	CASSEGDRFLVEQFF	TGCGCCAGCAGCGAGGGGGACAGGTTTTTAGTTGAGCAGTTCTTC
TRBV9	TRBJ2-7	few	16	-	CASSVDLRELSSEQYF	TGTGCCAGCAGCGTGGACCTAAGGGAGTTATCTTCCGAGCAGTACTTC
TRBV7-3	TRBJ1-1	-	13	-	CASSLNPGTEAFF	TGTGCCAGCAGCCTTAACCCGGGGACTGAAGCTTTCTTT
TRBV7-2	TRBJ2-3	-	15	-	CASSETSTSTDTQYF	TGTGCCAGCAGCGAGACCTCCACCTCCACAGATACGCAGTATTTT
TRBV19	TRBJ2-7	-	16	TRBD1	CASSSGTAISSYEQYF	TGTGCCAGTAGCTCCGGGACAGCAATTAGCTCCTACGAGCAGTATTTC
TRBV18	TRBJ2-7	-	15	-	CASSPSPALTYEQYF	TGTGCCAGCTCACCATCCCCTGCTCTAACCTACGAGCAGTACTTC
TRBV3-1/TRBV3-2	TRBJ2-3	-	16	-	CASSHTLAYPSDTQYF	TGTGCCAGCAGCCACACCCTAGCCTACCCCTCAGATACGCAGTATTTT
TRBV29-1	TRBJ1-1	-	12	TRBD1	CSVWDRGTEAFF	TGCAGCGTTTGGGACAGGGGGACTGAAGCTTTCTTT